Following are 7 T cell receptor beta chains from one sample sequenced in a study of blood T cell repertoires in COVID-19. Profiling relied on immunoSEQ multiplex PCR, and the TCRdb table lists in-frame clones only, not all of them. The data show 120,000 or so clones, 90% seen once. The sample comprised peripheral blood. Source of these receptors: a man in his forties or fifties with active COVID-19.

This sequence joins TRBV7-8 and TRBJ2-2, with 10 bases matching TRBD2. V shed 7 bases, J shed 8 bases, and the junction held 10 bases outside the gene matches. CDR3 length: 15 residues. Germline assignment: CDR1 SGHVS and CDR2 FQNEAQ. In nucleotides, the CDR3 is TGTGCCAGCACCCGGCTAGCGGGAGTTCTGGGGGAGCTGTTTTTT. Amino acid sequence: CASTRLAGVLGELFF.

This chain links TRBV3-1 (or the pseudogene TRBV3-2) with TRBJ1-4; the D gene is possibly TRBD1 (5 bases). CDR1 is LGHDT and CDR2 is YNNKEL in the germline V gene (reference sequence). The CDR3 extends over 14 amino acids. Trimming left V 1 base short and J 11 bases short, with 14 bases between. CDR3 in amino acids: CASSQGGRAGKLFF. In DNA form, the CDR3 reads TGTGCCAGCAGCCAAGGGGGCAGGGCGGGGAAACTGTTTTTT.

The J gene is TRBJ2-7, the V gene TRBV27; 8 bases match TRBD1. Trimming removed 4 bases from V and 6 bases from J; junction bases left unmatched: 8. The germline CDR1 and CDR2 sequences are MNHEY and SMNVEV (reference sequence). The CDR3 is made up of 14 amino acids. CDR3: CASSSDRGSSEQYF. The CDR3 region has the DNA TGTGCCAGCAGTTCAGACAGGGGTTCCAGCGAGCAGTACTTC.

V is TRBV6-1 and J is TRBJ2-5; D unresolved. Germline values: CDR1 MNHNS, CDR2 SASEGT. The CDR3 is 14 residues long. Trimming removed 2 bases at V and 5 bases at J, with 12 bases between. The CDR3 region has the DNA TGTGCCAGCAGTGAAATGGCTCCCATGGAGACCCAGTACTTC. This codes for CASSEMAPMETQYF.

This chain uses TRBV5-1 with TRBJ1-2, with D perhaps TRBD1 (5 bases). Trimming pared 0 bases from V and 0 bases from J, leaving 12 bases between. Germline V lookup: CDR1 SGHRS, CDR2 YFSETQ. The CDR3 length is 16 residues. The CDR3 here is CASSLGQSASNYGYTF. The CDR3 DNA reads as TGCGCCAGCAGCTTGGGACAGTCTGCTTCTAACTATGGCTACACCTTC.

The chain recombines TRBV27 with TRBJ2-2; TRBD2 aligns across 8 bases. The CDR3 contains 16 residues. Per the germline V gene, CDR1 is MNHEY and CDR2 is SMNVEV (reference sequence). The ends lost 2 bases at V and 1 base at J; junction bases unmatched: 3. CDR3 DNA: TGTGCCAGCAGTTTAGCGGCGGGGGGGAACACCGGGGAGCTGTTTTTT. It translates to CASSLAAGGNTGELFF.

This clone was picked up a small number of times. The chain carries TRBV5-4 and TRBJ1-1; D is perhaps TRBD1 (6 bases). There are 14 residues in the CDR3. Germline-derived CDR1 and CDR2 are SGHNT and YYREEE (reference sequence). Trimming stripped 2 bases from V and 1 base from J, with 9 bases between. DNA of the CDR3: TGTGCCAGCAGCTTACAGGGTAGGAACACTGAAGCTTTCTTT. Translation: CASSLQGRNTEAFF.